The next 10 T cell receptor beta chains were all read from a single sample in a study of blood T cell repertoires in COVID-19. This table comes from immunoSEQ multiplex PCR, and its TCRdb copy is limited to in-frame clones, with some not included. Of around 250,000 clones detected, 75% to 90% appear once; the ten largest clones hold roughly 4.3%. The sequencing sample was made of PBMCs or T cells enriched from blood (not recorded which). Receptors were obtained from a woman under 40 with acute COVID-19.

This clone was observed a single time. V and J are TRBV15 and TRBJ2-1, with 10 bases that match TRBD1. This CDR3 spans 13 amino acids. The J segment lost 4 bases and the V segment lost 9 bases, leaving 3 bases of the junction unmatched. CDR1 LNHNV and CDR2 YYDKDF come from the germline V gene (reference sequence). The CDR3 sequence is CATAGQGYNEQFF. The CDR3 bases are TGTGCCACTGCGGGACAGGGGTACAATGAGCAGTTCTTC.

The V call is TRBV5-5, the J call TRBJ2-1; D remains unclear. Trimming left V 2 bases short and J 0 bases short, with 6 bases between. Germline loops: CDR1 SGHKS, CDR2 YYEKEE (reference sequence). CDR3 length: 14 residues. CDR3 residues: CASSFMSSYNEQFF. CDR3 DNA: TGTGCCAGCAGCTTTATGAGCTCCTACAATGAGCAGTTCTTC.

This clone has only one observation. The CDR3 nucleotides read TGTGCCAGTAGTAGGGCCAGTGATTACGAGCAGTACTTC. It codes for CASSRASDYEQYF. The chain carries TRBV19 and TRBJ2-7; no clear D. The V end was cut by 4 bases, the J end by 4 bases, with 11 bases between. Germline values: CDR1 LNHDA, CDR2 SQIVND (reference sequence). The CDR3 is made up of 13 amino acids.

A single count supports this clone. This chain links TRBV9 with TRBJ1-2; maybe TRBD1 (5 bases). The CDR3 runs to 14 residues. V gave up 3 bases and J gave up 10 bases, with 19 bases separating them. Germline-derived CDR1 and CDR2 are SGDLS and YYNGEE. The CDR3 reads CASSDKTGTGVYTF. Here the CDR3 DNA reads TGTGCCAGCAGCGATAAAACCGGGACTGGTGTCTACACCTTC.

This chain uses TRBV27 with TRBJ1-5, with a tentative D call TRBD1 (6 bases). The CDR3 spans 14 residues. V shed 5 bases and J shed 5 bases, with 13 bases lying between them. Germline CDR1 MNHEY, CDR2 SMNVEV (reference sequence). CDR3 sequence (DNA): TGTGCCAGCAGTCCAGGGACAAGCCATCAGCCCCAGCATTTT. Translated: CASSPGTSHQPQHF.

The chain has TRBV5-6 and TRBJ1-5; D unresolved. Trimming shortened V by 4 bases and J by 3 bases, and 5 bases separated the two germline ends. The CDR3 sequence is 12 residues long. CDR1 is SGHDT, CDR2 YYEEEE, per germline. The DNA for the CDR3 is TGTGCCAGCAGCCGGGACAATCAGCCCCAGCATTTT. Residues: CASSRDNQPQHF.

This clone has only one observation. V gene TRBV4-1 combines with J gene TRBJ2-5; TRBD2 matches 9 bases. J was trimmed by 5 bases and V by 3 bases; bases with no gene match: 10. CDR1 is MGHRA and CDR2 is YSYEKL in the germline V gene. The CDR3 is 16 residues long. CDR3 sequence (DNA): TGCGCCAGCAGCCAGGAATCAGCGGGAGGTGGGGAGACCCAGTACTTC. This sequence encodes CASSQESAGGGETQYF.

The rearrangement links TRBV19 to TRBJ2-2, with D tentatively TRBD2 (5 bases). Trimming shortened V by 1 base and J by 1 base, and 7 bases separated the two germline ends. Germline V gives CDR1 LNHDA, CDR2 SQIVND (reference sequence). The CDR3 is 15 amino acids. The CDR3 is CASSIVGLNTGELFF. Here the CDR3 DNA reads TGTGCCAGTAGTATAGTCGGACTGAACACCGGGGAGCTGTTTTTT. The full variable domain, rest sourced from reference TRBV19 and TRBJ2-2, is DGGITQSPKYLFRKEGQNVTLSCEQNLNHDAMYWYRQDPGQGLRLIYYSQIVNDFQKGDIAEGYSVSREKKESFPLTVTSAQKNPTAFYLCASSIVGLNTGELFFGEGSRLTVL.

This clone is a singleton in its sample. The V call is TRBV25-1, the J call TRBJ2-2; TRBD1 is a possible D gene (7 bases). Trimming left V 6 bases short and J 7 bases short, with 12 bases between. The CDR3 spans 13 residues. Germline assignment: CDR1 MGHDK and CDR2 SYGVNS. CDR3 sequence: CASRTGRNGELFF. CDR3 in DNA: TGTGCCAGCAGGACAGGGAGGAACGGGGAGCTGTTTTTT.

This clone appeared a few times. One end of the junction does not line up with germline, which may come from a read error. The V and J genes are TRBV25-1 and TRBJ2-2; 9 bases are a match to TRBD1. CDR3 length equals 15 residues. Germline values: CDR1 MGHDK, CDR2 SYGVNS. The CDR3 DNA reads TGTGCCAGCAGTCTCGGACAGGGGAACGCCGGGGAGCTGTTTTTT. This gives the protein CASSLGQGNAGELFF.